One sample yielded the 10 T cell receptor beta chains listed below, sequenced in a study of human T cells and chemical hapten exposure. TCRdb re-called the RACE reads with MiXCR, one entry per CDR3 protein. The sample holds roughly 48,000 distinct CDR3 sequences, roughly 9.6% seen once. Sample time point: patch test 1, 2 weeks after DPC sensitization. Regarding treatment: therapeutic diphenylcyclopropenone sensitization with weekly scalp DPC. It was unfractionated whole blood from which total RNA was extracted. Sequences were derived from whole blood, sampled in connection with sensitization to the hapten diphenylcyclopropenone (DPC). These receptor sequences come from a woman between 35 and 50 years old with alopecia areata. Some clones in this sample may be carry-over from other donors' samples.

This chain links TRBV7-8 with TRBJ1-1, with unresolved D. Germline CDR1 is SGHVS and CDR2 is FQNEAQ. With 1 base removed from V and 5 bases from J, the gap between germline ends came to 14 bases. This CDR3 is 15 amino acids long. The CDR3 is CASSLGRRGLTEAFF. The DNA of the CDR3 is TGTGCCAGCAGCTTAGGAAGGAGAGGGCTAACTGAAGCTTTCTTT.

This clonotype was counted at least ten times. The chain links TRBV7-8 to TRBJ2-3; D is unclear. CDR1 is SGHVS and CDR2 is FQNEAQ in the germline V gene. There are 16 residues in the CDR3. Trimming removed 7 bases from V and 1 base from J, with 18 bases in between. The CDR3 DNA follows: TGTGCCAGCACGCTCCTGACGACAACGGGCACAGATACGCAGTATTTT. This codes for CASTLLTTTGTDTQYF.

This clonotype was counted ten times or more. The genes are TRBV7-9 and TRBJ2-3; no firm D call. The ends were cut back, 3 bases at V and 0 bases at J, with 10 bases in the middle. This CDR3 is 15 amino acids long. The V gene's germline CDR1 is SEHNR and CDR2 FQNEAQ (reference sequence). The CDR3 DNA reads TGTGCCAGCAGCTTCGCGACAACTAGCACAGATACGCAGTATTTT. It is translated as CASSFATTSTDTQYF.

This clonotype occurred a few times. The chain couples TRBV12-3 or TRBV12-4 to TRBJ2-2; no reliable D call. V shed 0 bases and J shed 4 bases, with 9 bases lying between them. The length of the CDR3 is 15 residues. CDR3 loop: CASSLAGRATGELFF. The CDR3 coding sequence is TGTGCCAGCAGTTTAGCGGGCCGGGCCACCGGGGAGCTGTTTTTT.

The sample holds a few counts of this clonotype. Lacking the conserved final phenylalanine or tryptophan, this CDR3 likely reflects a read error. The DNA is omitted, as the CDR3 cannot be located on it reliably, and the CDR3 follows TCRdb's listing. The chain employs TRBV5-1 and TRBJ1-1; TRBD1 reflects the table's D call only, with no check against the DNA. Germline CDR1 SGHRS, CDR2 YFSETQ. The CDR3 has 9 amino acids, counting both end residues. The CDR3 here is CASSLTGSY.

By sample share, this clonotype is medium-sized. The rearrangement links TRBV11-2 to TRBJ2-3, with D possibly being TRBD2 (5 bases). CDR3 length equals 14 residues. Trimming removed 1 base from V and 4 bases from J, with 9 bases in between. The germline V gene has CDR1 SGHAT and CDR2 FQNNGV. The CDR3 spells CASSLGTRPDTQYF. DNA for the CDR3: TGTGCCAGCAGCTTAGGGACTCGACCAGATACGCAGTATTTT.

This clonotype was seen many times. The chain joins TRBV6-1 to TRBJ2-3; tentative D call: TRBD2 (5 bases). Trimming stripped 8 bases from V and 5 bases from J, with 8 bases between. Per germline, CDR1 MNHNS and CDR2 SASEGT. The CDR3 consists of 11 residues. CDR3 in DNA: TGTGCCAGCTGGCGGGTAGATACGCAGTATTTT. Translation: CASWRVDTQYF.

The chain combines TRBV3-1 with TRBJ2-7; no clear D. CDR3 length equals 13 residues. CDR1 LGHDT and CDR2 YNNKEL come from the germline V gene (reference sequence). V was cut by 1 base and J by 4 bases, with 8 bases left in between. CDR3 sequence reads: CASSQGWQYEQYF. The CDR3 DNA is TGTGCCAGCAGCCAAGGTTGGCAATACGAGCAGTACTTC.

The genes are TRBV27 and TRBJ1-6; tentatively, D is TRBD1 (6 bases). In germline, CDR1 is MNHEY, CDR2 SMNVEV (reference sequence). The germline V and J ends were trimmed by 6 bases and 0 bases, with 15 bases remaining between them. The CDR3 covers 17 residues. The CDR3 spells CASSPPQGISYNSPLHF. As DNA, the CDR3 is TGTGCCAGCAGCCCACCACAGGGAATCTCCTATAATTCACCCCTCCACTTT.

This clonotype was picked up many times. The V gene is TRBV29-1, the J gene TRBJ1-4; D gene ambiguous. CDR1 and CDR2 (germline): SQVTM, ANQGSEA. The CDR3 extends over 13 amino acids. V dropped 5 bases and J dropped 8 bases, with 15 bases sitting between them. The CDR3 loop is CSVTPLAREKLFF. The CDR3 DNA reads TGCAGCGTTACACCGCTAGCAAGGGAAAAACTGTTTTTT.